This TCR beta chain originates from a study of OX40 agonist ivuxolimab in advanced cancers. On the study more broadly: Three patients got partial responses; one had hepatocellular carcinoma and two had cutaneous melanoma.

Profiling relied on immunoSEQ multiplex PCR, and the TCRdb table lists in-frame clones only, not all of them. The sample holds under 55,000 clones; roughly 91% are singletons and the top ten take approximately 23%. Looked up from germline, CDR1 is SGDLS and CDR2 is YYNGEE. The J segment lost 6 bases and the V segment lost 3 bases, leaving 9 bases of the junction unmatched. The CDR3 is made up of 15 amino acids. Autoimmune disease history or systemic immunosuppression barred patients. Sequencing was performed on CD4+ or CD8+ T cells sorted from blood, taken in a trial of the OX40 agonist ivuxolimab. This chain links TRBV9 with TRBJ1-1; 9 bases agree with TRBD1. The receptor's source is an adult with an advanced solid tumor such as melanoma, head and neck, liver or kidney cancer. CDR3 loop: CASSDPGQGAPEAFF. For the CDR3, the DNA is TGTGCCAGCAGCGATCCGGGACAGGGAGCTCCTGAAGCTTTCTTT.